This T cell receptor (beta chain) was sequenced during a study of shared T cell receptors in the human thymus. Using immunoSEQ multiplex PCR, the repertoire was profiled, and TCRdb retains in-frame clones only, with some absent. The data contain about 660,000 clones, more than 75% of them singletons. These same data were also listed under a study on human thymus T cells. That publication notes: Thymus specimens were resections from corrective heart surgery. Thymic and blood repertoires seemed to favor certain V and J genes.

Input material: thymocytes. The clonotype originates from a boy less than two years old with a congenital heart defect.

DNA of the CDR3: TGTGCCAGCAGTTTCAGGGGAACCTACGAGCAGTACTTC. Protein: CASSFRGTYEQYF. The V gene is TRBV28, the J gene TRBJ2-7, with D perhaps matching TRBD1 (6 bases). Looked up from germline, CDR1 is MDHEN and CDR2 is SYDVKM. The CDR3 contains 13 residues. V dropped 3 bases and J dropped 2 bases, with 8 bases sitting between them. Variable domain in full (rest from reference TRBV28 and TRBJ2-7): DVKVTQSSRYLVKRTGEKVFLECVQDMDHENMFWYRQDPGLGLRLIYFSYDVKMKEKGDIPEGYSVSREKKERFSLILESASTNQTSMYLCASSFRGTYEQYFGPGTRLTVT.